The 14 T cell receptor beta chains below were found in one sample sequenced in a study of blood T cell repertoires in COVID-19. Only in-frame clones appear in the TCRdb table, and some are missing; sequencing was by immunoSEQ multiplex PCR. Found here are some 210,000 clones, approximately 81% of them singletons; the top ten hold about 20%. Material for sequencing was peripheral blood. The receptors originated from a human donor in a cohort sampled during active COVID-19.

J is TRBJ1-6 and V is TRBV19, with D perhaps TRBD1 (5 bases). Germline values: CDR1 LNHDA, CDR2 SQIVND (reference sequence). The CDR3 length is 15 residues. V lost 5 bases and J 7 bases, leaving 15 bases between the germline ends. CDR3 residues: CASSADLGGNSPLHF. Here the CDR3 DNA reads TGTGCCAGTAGTGCGGACCTTGGGGGGAATTCACCCCTCCACTTT.

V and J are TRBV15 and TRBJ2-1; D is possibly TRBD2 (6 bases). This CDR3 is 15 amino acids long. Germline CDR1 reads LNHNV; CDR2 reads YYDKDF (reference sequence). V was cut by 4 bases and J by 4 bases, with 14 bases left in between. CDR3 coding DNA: TGTGCCACCAGCATCGGGGGAGGACTATACAATGAGCAGTTCTTC. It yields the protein CATSIGGGLYNEQFF.

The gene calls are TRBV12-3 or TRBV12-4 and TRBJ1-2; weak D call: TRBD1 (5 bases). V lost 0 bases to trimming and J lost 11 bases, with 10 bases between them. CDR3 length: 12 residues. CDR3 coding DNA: TGTGCCAGCAGTTTAGCGCTTGGGGGGTACACCTTC. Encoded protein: CASSLALGGYTF.

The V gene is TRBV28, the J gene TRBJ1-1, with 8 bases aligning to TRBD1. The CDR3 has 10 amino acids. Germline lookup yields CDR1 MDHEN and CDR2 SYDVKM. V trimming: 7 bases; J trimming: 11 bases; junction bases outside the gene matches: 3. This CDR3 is CASKDREAFF. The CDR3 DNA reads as TGTGCCAGCAAGGACAGGGAGGCTTTCTTT.

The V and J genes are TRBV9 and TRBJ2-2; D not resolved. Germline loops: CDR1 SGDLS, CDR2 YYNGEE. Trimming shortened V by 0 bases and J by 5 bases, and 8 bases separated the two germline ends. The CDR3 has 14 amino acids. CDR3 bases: TGTGCCAGCAGCGTAGGAGTTCTTACCGGGGAGCTGTTTTTT. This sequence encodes CASSVGVLTGELFF.

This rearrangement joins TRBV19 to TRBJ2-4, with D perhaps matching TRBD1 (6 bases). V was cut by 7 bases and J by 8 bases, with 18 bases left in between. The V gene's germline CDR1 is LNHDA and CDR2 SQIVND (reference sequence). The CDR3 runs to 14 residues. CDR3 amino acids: CASIWQGPSDIQYF. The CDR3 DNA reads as TGTGCCAGTATTTGGCAGGGGCCGTCGGACATTCAGTACTTC.

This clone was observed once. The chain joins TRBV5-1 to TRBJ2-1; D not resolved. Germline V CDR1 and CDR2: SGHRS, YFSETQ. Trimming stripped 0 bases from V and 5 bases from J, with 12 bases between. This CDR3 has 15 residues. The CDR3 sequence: CASSLVGEPHNEQFF. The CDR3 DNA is TGCGCCAGCAGCTTGGTCGGAGAGCCCCACAATGAGCAGTTCTTC. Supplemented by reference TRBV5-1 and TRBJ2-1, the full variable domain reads KAGVTQTPRYLIKTRGQQVTLSCSPISGHRSVSWYQQTPGQGLQFLFEYFSETQRNKGNFPGRFSGRQFSNSRSEMNVSTLELGDSALYLCASSLVGEPHNEQFFGPGTRLTVL.

The CDR3 DNA is TGTGCCAGCAGCCCAAGGCGGGATTATGGCTACACCTTC. This translates into CASSPRRDYGYTF. The V gene is TRBV7-8, the J gene TRBJ1-2; no clear D gene. Deletions cut 5 bases from V and 5 bases from J, with 12 bases between. The CDR3 length is 13 residues. From germline, CDR1 is SGHVS and CDR2 FQNEAQ.

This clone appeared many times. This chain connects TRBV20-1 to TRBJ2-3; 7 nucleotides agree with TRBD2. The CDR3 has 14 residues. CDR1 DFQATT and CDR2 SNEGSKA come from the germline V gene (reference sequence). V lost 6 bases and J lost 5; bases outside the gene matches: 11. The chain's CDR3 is CSASLAVEVDTQYF. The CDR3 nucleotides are TGCAGTGCGAGTCTAGCGGTGGAGGTAGATACGCAGTATTTT.

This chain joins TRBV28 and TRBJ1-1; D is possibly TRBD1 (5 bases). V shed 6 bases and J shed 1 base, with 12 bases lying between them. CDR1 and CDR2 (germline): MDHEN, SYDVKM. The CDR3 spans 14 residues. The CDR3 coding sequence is TGTGCCAGCAGCCTACATGGACAGAACACTGAAGCTTTCTTT. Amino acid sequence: CASSLHGQNTEAFF. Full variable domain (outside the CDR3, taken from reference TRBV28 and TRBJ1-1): DVKVTQSSRYLVKRTGEKVFLECVQDMDHENMFWYRQDPGLGLRLIYFSYDVKMKEKGDIPEGYSVSREKKERFSLILESASTNQTSMYLCASSLHGQNTEAFFGQGTRLTVV.

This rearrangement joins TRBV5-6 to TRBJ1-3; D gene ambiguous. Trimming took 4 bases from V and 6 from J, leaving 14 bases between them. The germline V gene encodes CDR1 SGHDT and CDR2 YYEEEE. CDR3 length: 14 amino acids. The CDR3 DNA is TGTGCCAGCAGCCCGGCCGGGTCGGCAAACACCATATATTTT. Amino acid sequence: CASSPAGSANTIYF.

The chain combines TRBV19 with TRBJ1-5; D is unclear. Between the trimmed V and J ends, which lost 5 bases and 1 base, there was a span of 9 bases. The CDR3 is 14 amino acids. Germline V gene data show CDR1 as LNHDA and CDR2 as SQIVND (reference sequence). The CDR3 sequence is CASSHRGSNQPQHF. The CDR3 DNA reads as TGTGCCAGTAGTCATAGAGGCAGCAATCAGCCCCAGCATTTT.

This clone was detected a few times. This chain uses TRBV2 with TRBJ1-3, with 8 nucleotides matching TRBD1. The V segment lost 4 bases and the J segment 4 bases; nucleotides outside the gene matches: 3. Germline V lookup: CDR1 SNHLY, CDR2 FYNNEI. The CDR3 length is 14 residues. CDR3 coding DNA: TGTGCCAGCAGTGCGACAGGGGCCGGAAACACCATATATTTT. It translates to CASSATGAGNTIYF.

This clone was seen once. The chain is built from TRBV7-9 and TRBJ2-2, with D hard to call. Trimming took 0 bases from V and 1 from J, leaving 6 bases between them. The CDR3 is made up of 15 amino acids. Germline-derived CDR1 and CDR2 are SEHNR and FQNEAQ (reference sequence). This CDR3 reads CASSLASGNTGELFF. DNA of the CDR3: TGTGCCAGCAGCTTAGCGTCCGGGAACACCGGGGAGCTGTTTTTT.